One sample yielded the 23 T cell receptor beta chains listed below, sequenced in a study of blood T cell repertoires in COVID-19. TCRdb's table, derived via immunoSEQ multiplex PCR, lists solely in-frame clones and lacks some. The table shows a few hundred thousand clones, with 85% to 90% occurring only once. What was sequenced was peripheral blood. The receptor set was obtained from a man between 50 and 59 years old with acute or convalescent COVID-19.

The rearrangement links TRBV10-1 to TRBJ1-2; perhaps TRBD1 as D (6 bases). V shed 2 bases and J shed 4 bases, with 8 bases lying between them. CDR1 is WNHNN and CDR2 is SYGVQD in the germline V gene (reference sequence). This CDR3 region has 13 residues. This chain's CDR3 is CASSENRVYGYTF. CDR3 DNA: TGCGCCAGCAGTGAGAACAGGGTCTATGGCTACACCTTC.

V gene TRBV5-5 combines with J gene TRBJ1-2; the D gene is possibly TRBD1 (6 bases). Between the trimmed V and J ends, which lost 0 bases and 4 bases, there was a span of 19 bases. The CDR3 extends over 17 amino acids. Germline-derived CDR1 and CDR2 are SGHKS and YYEKEE (reference sequence). CDR3 coding DNA: TGTGCCAGCAGCTTGGACCTAAACAGGGTATGGGGCTATGGCTACACCTTC. Its translation: CASSLDLNRVWGYGYTF.

The rearrangement joins TRBV19 to TRBJ1-5, with 7 bases lining up with TRBD1. With V trimmed by 5 bases and J by 4 bases, 8 bases remained unmatched. There are 15 residues in the CDR3. Germline CDR1 is LNHDA and CDR2 is SQIVND (reference sequence). CDR3 in amino acids: CASSSQGVRNQPQHF. The CDR3 nucleotides are TGTGCCAGTAGTTCCCAGGGGGTTCGGAATCAGCCCCAGCATTTT.

J is TRBJ2-7 and V is TRBV5-6; 11 bases line up with TRBD2. CDR3 size: 15 residues. The trim removed 5 bases at V and 0 bases at J, leaving 4 bases unmatched. Germline CDR1 is SGHDT and CDR2 is YYEEEE. In nucleotides, the CDR3 is TGTGCCAGCAGGTCTAGCGGGGGGAGCTCCTACGAGCAGTACTTC. Protein sequence: CASRSSGGSSYEQYF.

The V gene is TRBV6-5, the J gene TRBJ1-1; tentative D call: TRBD1 (5 bases). This CDR3 comprises 15 residues. Germline V gene sequence: CDR1 MNHEY, CDR2 SVGAGI. V lost 1 base to trimming and J lost 5 bases, with 14 bases between them. The CDR3 spells CASSYFGSKGTEAFF. Written as DNA, the CDR3 is TGTGCCAGCAGTTACTTCGGCAGCAAGGGGACTGAAGCTTTCTTT.

The chain combines TRBV15 with TRBJ2-7; 7 bases align to TRBD1. The length of the CDR3 is 15 residues. V gave up 3 bases and J gave up 2 bases; unmatched junction bases: 7. The germline V gene has CDR1 LNHNV and CDR2 YYDKDF (reference sequence). CDR3 coding DNA: TGTGCCACCAGCAGGGACCGACAGGGTCCCTACGAGCAGTACTTC. The encoded protein is CATSRDRQGPYEQYF.

CDR3 sequence reads: CAISDQGGKNRGYTF. CDR3 DNA: TGTGCCATCAGTGACCAGGGGGGTAAGAATCGAGGCTACACCTTC. This chain joins TRBV10-3 and TRBJ1-2; 7 bases match TRBD1. There are 15 residues in the CDR3. V lost 3 bases to trimming and J lost 8 bases; unmatched junction nucleotides: 12. The germline CDR1 and CDR2 sequences are ENHRY and SYGVKD.

This chain links TRBV5-4 with TRBJ2-1, with 9 bases identical to TRBD2. The V and J ends lost 4 bases and 5 bases, in that order; junction bases with no gene match: 7. In germline, CDR1 is SGHNT, CDR2 YYREEE (reference sequence). This CDR3 has 15 residues. CDR3 sequence reads: CASSTTSGPNNEQFF. The CDR3 nucleotides read TGTGCCAGCAGCACAACTAGCGGGCCTAACAATGAGCAGTTCTTC.

The J gene is TRBJ1-5, the V gene TRBV7-9; 8 positions agree with TRBD1. In germline, CDR1 is SEHNR, CDR2 FQNEAQ (reference sequence). This CDR3 contains 15 residues. J gave up 2 bases and V 5 bases, and 5 bases lay outside the gene matches. CDR3 residues: CASSAGTGGNQPQHF. The CDR3 DNA reads TGTGCCAGCAGCGCGGGGACAGGAGGCAATCAGCCCCAGCATTTT.

V is TRBV18 and J is TRBJ2-7; D possibly corresponds to TRBD1 (6 bases). Germline CDR1 KGHSH, CDR2 LQKENI. This CDR3 region has 14 residues. Trimming stripped 2 bases from V and 6 bases from J, with 14 bases between. CDR3: CASSPGAEGGEQYF. The CDR3 DNA reads TGTGCCAGCTCACCAGGGGCGGAAGGGGGCGAGCAGTACTTC.

This clone was seen more than once but under ten times. The V call is TRBV4-1, the J call TRBJ1-1; no definite D call. The V end lost 0 bases, the J end lost 1 base, and 15 bases lay between the germline ends. The germline V gene encodes CDR1 MGHRA and CDR2 YSYEKL. The CDR3 is 17 amino acids. The chain's CDR3 is CASSQDLRTAPNTEAFF. The DNA of the CDR3 is TGCGCCAGCAGCCAAGATTTAAGAACAGCTCCGAACACTGAAGCTTTCTTT.

This clone was observed a handful of times. The chain employs TRBV5-1 and TRBJ1-2; possibly TRBD1 for D (6 bases). The CDR3 consists of 15 residues. V lost 4 bases, J lost 6 bases, and 19 bases lay in between. From germline, CDR1 is SGHRS and CDR2 YFSETQ. CDR3 amino acids: CASSPFGTWADGYTF. The CDR3 coding sequence is TGCGCCAGCAGCCCTTTCGGGACATGGGCCGATGGCTACACCTTC.

This chain uses TRBV7-9 with TRBJ1-5; D unclear. Germline V CDR1 and CDR2: SEHNR, FQNEAQ (reference sequence). This CDR3 region has 14 residues. Trimming cost V 2 bases and J 2 bases, with 7 bases left between them. The DNA for the CDR3 is TGTGCCAGCAGCTTACTAAGTGGCAATCAGCCCCAGCATTTT. The encoded protein is CASSLLSGNQPQHF. The complete variable domain, with remaining parts taken from reference TRBV7-9 and TRBJ1-5, reads DTGVSQNPRHKITKRGQNVTFRCDPISEHNRLYWYRQTLGQGPEFLTYFQNEAQLEKSRLLSDRFSAERPKGSFSTLEIQRTEQGDSAMYLCASSLLSGNQPQHFGDGTRLSIL.

The genes are TRBV9 and TRBJ1-2, with D possibly matching TRBD1 (5 bases). Trimming removed 3 bases from V and 0 bases from J, with 9 bases in between. The CDR3 sequence is 14 residues long. CDR1 is SGDLS, CDR2 YYNGEE, per germline. The CDR3 bases are TGTGCCAGCAGCGCAGACAGTTCTAACTATGGCTACACCTTC. Protein: CASSADSSNYGYTF.

A single count supports this clone. The J gene is TRBJ1-6, the V gene TRBV6-4, with 7 bases identical to TRBD1. Germline CDR1 reads MRHNA; CDR2 reads SNTAGT. The V and J ends lost 4 bases and 9 bases, in that order; junction bases with no gene match: 9. The CDR3 has 15 amino acids. This CDR3 is CASSARTGGSSPLHF. As DNA, the CDR3 is TGTGCCAGCAGTGCCCGGACAGGCGGTAGTTCACCCCTCCACTTT.

CDR3: CASSYTGGGAEAFF. DNA for the CDR3: TGTGCCAGCAGTTATACCGGCGGGGGCGCTGAAGCTTTCTTT. V is TRBV6-5 and J is TRBJ1-1; the D gene is possibly TRBD1 (6 bases). CDR3 length: 14 residues. V was shortened by 3 bases and J by 6 bases, with 14 bases between the two germline ends. The V gene's germline CDR1 is MNHEY and CDR2 SVGAGI.

The chain employs TRBV4-1 and TRBJ1-3, with 9 bases identical to TRBD1. This CDR3 comprises 17 residues. The germline V gene has CDR1 MGHRA and CDR2 YSYEKL. The ends lost 4 bases at V and 0 bases at J; junction bases unmatched: 7. This CDR3 is CASSLSQGAFSGNTIYF. The CDR3 nucleotides read TGCGCCAGCAGCCTGTCACAGGGGGCCTTCTCTGGAAACACCATATATTTT.

The chain links TRBV6-5 to TRBJ1-2; D unclear. This CDR3 spans 15 amino acids. Germline-derived CDR1 and CDR2 are MNHEY and SVGAGI. With 6 bases removed from V and 5 bases from J, the gap between germline ends came to 19 bases. The CDR3 loop is CASSTDFRGLYGYTF. CDR3 bases: TGTGCCAGCAGCACAGATTTTCGAGGGCTATATGGCTACACCTTC.

The chain is built from TRBV2 and TRBJ1-2; 8 nucleotides line up with TRBD1. The CDR3 contains 15 residues. Trimming removed 2 bases from V and 4 bases from J; junction bases left unmatched: 6. Germline CDR1 reads SNHLY; CDR2 reads FYNNEI. CDR3 protein: CASSETGQGAYGYTF. The CDR3 DNA reads TGTGCCAGCAGTGAAACCGGACAGGGTGCCTATGGCTACACCTTC.

CDR3 protein: CSVADTDTEAFF. In nucleotides, the CDR3 is TGCAGCGTCGCGGACACCGACACTGAAGCTTTCTTT. This chain uses TRBV29-1 with TRBJ1-1, with D perhaps matching TRBD1 (5 bases). Germline V gene data show CDR1 as SQVTM and CDR2 as ANQGSEA. The CDR3 has 12 amino acids. V lost 6 bases and J lost 3, with 11 bases in between.

The V call is TRBV19, the J call TRBJ1-5; 8 bases align to TRBD1. CDR3 length: 18 amino acids. Trimming at V came to 4 bases and at J to 0 bases, leaving 11 bases not matched to a gene. Germline CDR1 is LNHDA and CDR2 is SQIVND (reference sequence). The CDR3 DNA reads TGTGCCAGTAGTACGGACAGGGAGAGTTCGGTTAGCAATCAGCCCCAGCATTTT. Its protein is CASSTDRESSVSNQPQHF.

This chain connects TRBV10-1 to TRBJ2-1, with 9 bases fitting TRBD2. The trim removed 2 bases at V and 4 bases at J, leaving 3 bases unmatched. The CDR3 is 15 residues long. Germline V gene data show CDR1 as WNHNN and CDR2 as SYGVQD (reference sequence). CDR3 DNA sequence: TGCGCCAGCAGTGAGGAGACTAGCGGTTACAATGAGCAGTTCTTC. Translating it yields CASSEETSGYNEQFF.

The chain couples TRBV19 to TRBJ1-6; D uncertain. V shed 5 bases and J shed 8 bases, with 7 bases lying between them. CDR3 length equals 12 residues. Germline CDR1 and CDR2: LNHDA and SQIVND (reference sequence). The chain's CDR3 is CASSPPYSPLHF. The CDR3 nucleotides are TGTGCCAGTAGTCCTCCCTATTCACCCCTCCACTTT.